A single sample gave rise to the 25 T cell receptor beta chains below, sequenced in a study of stem cell transplantation in POMP-related autoinflammatory disease. Repertoires were generated with immunoSEQ multiplex PCR, while TCRdb's copy carries only in-frame clones and drops some. The sample lists about 32,000 clones; around 90% were seen once. The sequencing used CD4+ T cells from PBMCs, collected before stem cell transplantation. These TCRs come from a human donor with POMP-related autoinflammation and immune dysregulation (PRAID).

The rearrangement uses TRBV9 and TRBJ2-2, with 7 bases that match TRBD2. V was pared by 4 bases and J by 5 bases, with 8 bases of the junction left unmatched. The CDR3 is 15 amino acids. Germline loops: CDR1 SGDLS, CDR2 YYNGEE. For the CDR3, the DNA is TGTGCCAGCAGCTCCTCCGGGGGGTGGACCGGGGAGCTGTTTTTT. Translation gives CASSSSGGWTGELFF.

In its sample, this clone was seen a few times. The chain is built from TRBV5-6 and TRBJ1-1, with D maybe TRBD1 (5 bases). V gave up 0 bases and J gave up 1 base, with 10 bases separating them. This CDR3 region has 15 residues. Germline V gene sequence: CDR1 SGHDT, CDR2 YYEEEE. In nucleotides, the CDR3 is TGTGCCAGCAGCTTGGCCGCAGGGAAGAACACTGAAGCTTTCTTT. Its protein is CASSLAAGKNTEAFF.

The rearrangement joins TRBV30 to TRBJ1-1; 8 positions agree with TRBD1. CDR1 GTSNPN and CDR2 SVGIG come from the germline V gene (reference sequence). V was clipped by 0 bases and J by 11 bases; unmatched bases: 8. The CDR3 is 13 residues long. CDR3 region: CAWSVGTGWGAFF. CDR3 nucleotides: TGTGCCTGGAGTGTAGGGACAGGTTGGGGCGCTTTCTTT. Filled out from reference TRBV30 and TRBJ1-1, the complete variable domain reads SQTIHQWPATLVQPVGSPLSLECTVEGTSNPNLYWYRQAAGRGLQLLFYSVGIGQISSEVPQNLSASRPQDRQFILSSKKLLLSDSGFYLCAWSVGTGWGAFFGQGTRLTVV.

This chain joins TRBV12-5 and TRBJ2-3; TRBD2 agrees at 16 bases. V was pared by 5 bases and J by 4 bases, with 9 bases of the junction left unmatched. The V gene's germline CDR1 is LGHNT and CDR2 FRNRAP. The CDR3 covers 18 residues. CDR3 bases: TGTGCTAGTGGTACCTTGGGACTAGCGGGAGGGTTTCCAGATACGCAGTATTTT. It codes for CASGTLGLAGGFPDTQYF.

The chain links TRBV6-1 to TRBJ1-3; no firm D call. The CDR3 is 13 amino acids. CDR1 is MNHNS and CDR2 is SASEGT in the germline V gene. With 5 bases removed from V and 1 base from J, the gap between germline ends came to 6 bases. This CDR3 is CASSPQSGNTIYF. CDR3 coding DNA: TGTGCCAGCAGTCCTCAATCTGGAAACACCATATATTTT.

The rearrangement uses TRBV18 and TRBJ1-1; the D gene is possibly TRBD1 (5 bases). The CDR3 extends over 13 amino acids. Germline loops: CDR1 KGHSH, CDR2 LQKENI. Trimming took off 2 bases at V and 9 bases at J, with 13 bases between the two ends. The chain's CDR3 is CASSPGREGKAFF. The CDR3 nucleotides are TGTGCCAGCTCACCAGGCAGGGAGGGAAAAGCTTTCTTT.

This clone was counted a single time. CDR3 residues: CASSFSSENIQYF. The CDR3, as DNA: TGCGCCAGCAGCTTTTCCAGCGAAAACATTCAGTACTTC. The rearrangement uses TRBV5-1 and TRBJ2-4, with D unclear. Trimming took off 2 bases at V and 5 bases at J, with 8 bases between the two ends. The CDR3 contains 13 residues. The germline V gene has CDR1 SGHRS and CDR2 YFSETQ.

This chain connects TRBV5-1 to TRBJ2-2, with a possible D match to TRBD2 (7 bases). The V gene lost 0 bases and the J gene lost 3 bases, with 12 bases spanning the gap. CDR1 is SGHRS, CDR2 YFSETQ, per germline. CDR3 length: 16 residues. Written as DNA, the CDR3 is TGCGCCAGCAGCTTGGCCGCGGGGGCGGACACCGGGGAGCTGTTTTTT. It codes for CASSLAAGADTGELFF.

The chain couples TRBV6-1 to TRBJ2-7; D is unclear. Looked up from germline, CDR1 is MNHNS and CDR2 is SASEGT. V was trimmed by 5 bases and J by 3 bases, leaving 11 bases between them. This CDR3 has 13 amino acids. The CDR3 DNA sequence: TGTGCCAGCAGTTGGGAACCAAACTACGAGCAGTACTTC. Its translation: CASSWEPNYEQYF.

The chain recombines TRBV15 with TRBJ1-3; the D gene is possibly TRBD1 (5 bases). The CDR3 is 16 residues long. V lost 0 bases and J 0 bases, leaving 9 bases between the germline ends. From germline, CDR1 is LNHNV and CDR2 YYDKDF (reference sequence). DNA for the CDR3: TGTGCCACCAGCAGAGAGGGACGGATCTCTGGAAACACCATATATTTT. This gives the protein CATSREGRISGNTIYF. Variable domain in full (rest from reference TRBV15 and TRBJ1-3): DAMVIQNPRYQVTQFGKPVTLSCSQTLNHNVMYWYQQKSSQAPKLLFHYYDKDFNNEADTPDNFQSRRPNTSFCFLDIRSPGLGDTAMYLCATSREGRISGNTIYFGEGSWLTVV.

The rearrangement joins TRBV30 to TRBJ1-3; D not certain. Germline lookup yields CDR1 GTSNPN and CDR2 SVGIG (reference sequence). V was clipped by 0 bases and J by 3 bases, with 3 bases between them. The CDR3 extends over 12 amino acids. CDR3: CAWSVLGNTIYF. DNA for the CDR3: TGTGCCTGGAGTGTACTTGGAAACACCATATATTTT.

The chain is built from TRBV5-1 and TRBJ2-5, with 7 bases matching TRBD1. With 8 bases clipped from V and 4 bases from J, the junction kept 11 bases outside the gene matches. Germline V lookup: CDR1 SGHRS, CDR2 YFSETQ. CDR3 size: 14 residues. This CDR3 reads CASSLFAGGETQYF. In nucleotides, the CDR3 is TGCGCCAGTTCCCTTTTTGCAGGGGGAGAGACCCAGTACTTC.

The rearrangement links TRBV2 to TRBJ2-1; 9 bases are a match to TRBD1. The germline CDR1 and CDR2 sequences are SNHLY and FYNNEI. This CDR3 comprises 15 residues. J gave up 4 bases and V 3 bases, and 4 bases lay outside the gene matches. The CDR3 nucleotides are TGTGCCAGCAGTGACCGACAGGGGGGATACAATGAGCAGTTCTTC. Translation gives CASSDRQGGYNEQFF.

This chain links TRBV10-1 with TRBJ2-1; the D gene could be TRBD1 or TRBD2 (6 bases each). CDR3 length equals 13 residues. The ends were cut back, 3 bases at V and 7 bases at J, with 10 bases in the middle. The germline gives CDR1 WNHNN, CDR2 SYGVQD (reference sequence). The CDR3 nucleotides are TGCGCCAGCAGTGAAGGGGGGAGGAATGAGCAGTTCTTC. Translation gives CASSEGGRNEQFF.

The chain recombines TRBV9 with TRBJ2-7, with 8 bases identical to TRBD2. This CDR3 is 15 amino acids long. The V gene's germline CDR1 is SGDLS and CDR2 YYNGEE. V was clipped by 4 bases and J by 7 bases; unmatched bases: 13. The CDR3 coding sequence is TGTGCCAGCAGCCCCGGGGGGGCGGGAGGAAGTGAGCAGTACTTC. It is translated as CASSPGGAGGSEQYF.

The rearrangement links TRBV6-5 to TRBJ1-2; the D is unclear. CDR3 length: 13 residues. In germline, CDR1 is MNHEY, CDR2 SVGAGI. V dropped 4 bases and J dropped 5 bases, with 11 bases sitting between them. CDR3 region: CASSSATAYGYTF. The CDR3 bases are TGTGCCAGCAGTTCCGCGACCGCGTATGGCTACACCTTC.

This clone was counted a single time. This sequence joins TRBV9 and TRBJ1-1, with D perhaps TRBD1 (5 bases). CDR3 length: 13 amino acids. The germline gives CDR1 SGDLS, CDR2 YYNGEE. Trimming removed 2 bases from V and 7 bases from J, with 12 bases in between. CDR3 region: CASSVEGTGEAFF. CDR3 nucleotide sequence: TGTGCCAGCAGCGTCGAAGGAACAGGTGAAGCTTTCTTT.

This clone was recorded only once. The chain links TRBV11-2 to TRBJ1-2; D is perhaps TRBD1 (6 bases). CDR1 and CDR2 (germline): SGHAT, FQNNGV. V was shortened by 2 bases and J by 4 bases, with 14 bases between the two germline ends. The CDR3 extends over 15 amino acids. The CDR3 DNA is TGTGCCAGCAGCTTACTCCGGACAGCCCTCTATGGCTACACCTTC. Its protein is CASSLLRTALYGYTF.

The chain carries TRBV5-4 and TRBJ2-3; a possible D gene is TRBD1 (6 bases). Germline V CDR1 and CDR2: SGHNT, YYREEE (reference sequence). There are 16 residues in the CDR3. The V end lost 4 bases, the J end lost 0 bases, and 15 bases lay between the germline ends. As DNA, the CDR3 is TGTGCCAGCAGCGAGGACAGATCCCCTAGCACAGATACGCAGTATTTT. This encodes CASSEDRSPSTDTQYF.

V and J are TRBV18 and TRBJ2-3; D gene unclear. The V end was cut by 5 bases, the J end by 6 bases, with 24 bases between. There are 17 residues in the CDR3. Germline values: CDR1 KGHSH, CDR2 LQKENI. The chain's CDR3 is CASSITPLTIRPDTQYF. CDR3 DNA sequence: TGTGCCAGCTCAATCACCCCACTAACCATTAGACCGGATACGCAGTATTTT.

The gene calls are TRBV29-1 and TRBJ2-3; D is ambiguous. This CDR3 comprises 12 residues. Germline V CDR1 and CDR2: SQVTM, ANQGSEA. Between the trimmed V and J ends, which lost 8 bases and 0 bases, there was a span of 9 bases. CDR3: CSFSPSTDTQYF. CDR3 nucleotide sequence: TGCAGCTTTAGCCCCAGCACAGATACGCAGTATTTT.

The chain combines TRBV2 with TRBJ1-4; possibly TRBD1 for D (6 bases). V gave up 5 bases and J gave up 3 bases, with 10 bases separating them. CDR3 length: 14 amino acids. Per germline, CDR1 SNHLY and CDR2 FYNNEI. In DNA form, the CDR3 reads TGTGCCAGCAGTCTAGCAGGGGCTAATGAAAAACTGTTTTTT. This gives the protein CASSLAGANEKLFF.

The genes are TRBV5-1 and TRBJ2-7; 7 positions agree with TRBD2. Germline V gene data show CDR1 as SGHRS and CDR2 as YFSETQ. After removal of 0 bases from V and 2 bases from J, the junction contained 5 bases not matched to a gene. The CDR3 consists of 15 residues. This CDR3 reads CASSLEGGTPYEQYF. The DNA for the CDR3 is TGCGCCAGCAGCTTGGAGGGAGGGACTCCCTACGAGCAGTACTTC.

V is TRBV11-3 and J is TRBJ2-2; 10 nucleotides align to TRBD2. The CDR3 runs to 18 residues. V gave up 5 bases and J gave up 1 base; unmatched junction bases: 10. The germline V gene has CDR1 SGHNT and CDR2 YENEEA. DNA for the CDR3: TGTGCCAGCAGCCTGGGTCTTACTAGCGGGGAGAACACCGGGGAGCTGTTTTTT. Its protein product is CASSLGLTSGENTGELFF.

This sequence joins TRBV18 and TRBJ2-7, with 8 nucleotides matching TRBD1. The CDR3 length is 18 residues. The germline CDR1 and CDR2 sequences are KGHSH and LQKENI. The junction had 15 bases not matched to a gene; V was cut back by 3 bases and J by 2 bases. CDR3 sequence reads: CASSPFQPGQVSAYEQYF. CDR3 bases: TGTGCCAGCTCACCCTTTCAACCGGGACAGGTTTCCGCCTACGAGCAGTACTTC. Full variable domain (rest looked up from reference TRBV18 and TRBJ2-7): NAGVMQNPRHLVRRRGQEARLRCSPMKGHSHVYWYRQLPEEGLKFMVYLQKENIIDESGMPKERFSAEFPKEGPSILRIQQVVRGDSAAYFCASSPFQPGQVSAYEQYFGPGTRLTVT.